Listed below are T cell receptor beta chains from one sample, sequenced in a study of cytomegalovirus exposure and HLA in healthy donors. The protocol was immunoSEQ multiplex PCR, while the TCRdb copy is restricted to in-frame clones and leaves out a portion. The table lists tens of thousands of clones, roughly 90% of them singletons, with less than 5% in the top ten. Sequencing used PBMCs. The receptors derive from a woman aged 18-30 years in good health and CMV-seropositive. CDR3s include the opening cysteine and the closing phenylalanine or tryptophan. Fields, in order: V gene, clone size, CDR3 protein. The size field is filled for only some rows; it gives once, few, many or a size class.

v_gene: TRBV6-1; abundance: NA; CDR3aa: CASSEGGGKSYEQYF
v_gene: TRBV6-4; abundance: NA; CDR3aa: CASSPREADTQYF
v_gene: TRBV7-9; abundance: NA; CDR3aa: CASSTTGLQNTEAFF
v_gene: TRBV28; abundance: once; CDR3aa: CASSPWRRDRSYNEQFF
v_gene: TRBV10-3; abundance: NA; CDR3aa: CAISGTGGVWNTEAFF
v_gene: TRBV4-2; abundance: NA; CDR3aa: CASSQLGGVGNEQFF
v_gene: TRBV7-2; abundance: NA; CDR3aa: CASSLTGPTGGYEQYF
v_gene: TRBV7-9; abundance: NA; CDR3aa: CASSNLDRGNTEAFF
v_gene: TRBV5-1; abundance: NA; CDR3aa: CASSLAEGADGYTF
v_gene: TRBV4-2; abundance: NA; CDR3aa: CASSQGQKNTEAFF
v_gene: TRBV7-9; abundance: once; CDR3aa: CASSPGLAELSGANVLTF
v_gene: TRBV5-8; abundance: once; CDR3aa: CASSLRQGEGIQYF
v_gene: TRBV5-8; abundance: NA; CDR3aa: CASSPSSQARNQPQHF
v_gene: TRBV27; abundance: NA; CDR3aa: CASSFGSTDTQYF
v_gene: TRBV6-4; abundance: NA; CDR3aa: CASSEQTSGANVLTF
v_gene: TRBV19; abundance: NA; CDR3aa: CASDEGREQFF
v_gene: TRBV27; abundance: NA; CDR3aa: CASSPTANLYNEQFF
v_gene: TRBV7-6; abundance: NA; CDR3aa: CASSVGLAGDFYTGELFF
v_gene: TRBV13; abundance: NA; CDR3aa: CASSFLGRVHEKLFF
v_gene: TRBV10-1; abundance: NA; CDR3aa: CASSQGNTEAFF
v_gene: TRBV2; abundance: NA; CDR3aa: CASSEIGGTGELFF
v_gene: TRBV18; abundance: NA; CDR3aa: CASSPGASGRAYEQYF
v_gene: TRBV15; abundance: NA; CDR3aa: CATHPSGELKAFF
v_gene: TRBV6-6; abundance: NA; CDR3aa: CASSNRQGAFNQPQHF
v_gene: TRBV14; abundance: few; CDR3aa: CASSQDRVTEAFF
v_gene: TRBV2; abundance: NA; CDR3aa: CASLLRGTAQETQYF
v_gene: TRBV19; abundance: NA; CDR3aa: CASRLSGSDTQYF
v_gene: TRBV27; abundance: NA; CDR3aa: CASSSQGQGAEAFF
v_gene: TRBV5-1; abundance: NA; CDR3aa: CASSAEGASTDTQYF
v_gene: TRBV11-2; abundance: NA; CDR3aa: CASSSTIDSPLHF
v_gene: TRBV7-2; abundance: NA; CDR3aa: CASSSQGGPETQYF
v_gene: TRBV6-5; abundance: NA; CDR3aa: CASISRGNYGYTF
v_gene: TRBV5-6; abundance: NA; CDR3aa: CASSTTGAGYTF
v_gene: TRBV7-6; abundance: NA; CDR3aa: CASSGGVRNNEQFF
v_gene: TRBV25-1; abundance: once; CDR3aa: CASKRVKAGSCTEAFF
v_gene: TRBV9; abundance: NA; CDR3aa: CASGQSIAGGPDNEQFF
v_gene: TRBV30; abundance: NA; CDR3aa: CAWSEKGVLPGIMGEKLFF
v_gene: TRBV30; abundance: NA; CDR3aa: CALQGTSYGYTF
v_gene: TRBV6-1; abundance: NA; CDR3aa: CASGQHAGGSNEQFF
v_gene: TRBV5-4; abundance: NA; CDR3aa: CASSSRGTGSSGANVLTF
v_gene: TRBV7-9; abundance: NA; CDR3aa: CASSFDGNEKLFF
v_gene: TRBV18; abundance: NA; CDR3aa: CASSSTQVRTTHNEQFF
v_gene: TRBV4-1; abundance: NA; CDR3aa: CASSPTRQGLGANYGYTF
v_gene: TRBV6-5; abundance: NA; CDR3aa: CASSDRDRGQAFF
v_gene: TRBV7-9; abundance: NA; CDR3aa: CASSLDGLRNGNTIYF
v_gene: TRBV6-1; abundance: NA; CDR3aa: CASSEIGRVNQETQYF
v_gene: TRBV9; abundance: NA; CDR3aa: CASSVGSGGAANEQFF